Below are 7 T cell receptor beta chains sequenced from a single sample in a study of blood T cell repertoires in COVID-19. Repertoires were generated with immunoSEQ multiplex PCR, while TCRdb's copy carries only in-frame clones and drops some. The sample includes about 270,000 clones, about 89% seen only once; the top ten take less than 3%. Sequenced input: PBMCs or T cells enriched from blood (not recorded which). These receptors all stem from a young woman who had recovered from COVID-19.

J is TRBJ1-1 and V is TRBV3-1 (or the pseudogene TRBV3-2); D is possibly TRBD1 (6 bases). V was shortened by 2 bases and J by 3 bases, with 13 bases between the two germline ends. The CDR3 length is 15 residues. CDR1 is LGHDT, CDR2 YNNKEL, per germline (reference sequence). The CDR3 here is CASSQNRVAYTEAFF. The DNA of the CDR3 is TGTGCCAGCAGCCAAAACAGGGTGGCGTACACTGAAGCTTTCTTT.

The chain combines TRBV19 with TRBJ2-6, with D maybe TRBD1 (5 bases). The CDR3 runs 16 residues. V was trimmed by 5 bases and J by 0 bases, leaving 11 bases between them. The V gene's germline CDR1 is LNHDA and CDR2 SQIVND (reference sequence). CDR3 bases: TGTGCCAGTAGTCCGCAGGGATACTCTGGGGCCAACGTCCTGACTTTC. It translates to CASSPQGYSGANVLTF. Full variable domain (missing parts from reference TRBV19 and TRBJ2-6): DGGITQSPKYLFRKEGQNVTLSCEQNLNHDAMYWYRQDPGQGLRLIYYSQIVNDFQKGDIAEGYSVSREKKESFPLTVTSAQKNPTAFYLCASSPQGYSGANVLTFGAGSRLTVL.

A remark on this clone: The same CDR3 can be traced to other DNA sequences in this sample. The CDR3 DNA reads TGTGCCAGCAGCGTAGTTGGGGCGGGCACAGATACGCAGTATTTT. It specifies CASSVVGAGTDTQYF. V gene TRBV9 combines with J gene TRBJ2-3; possible D gene TRBD1, 5 bases. There are 15 residues in the CDR3. The V gene lost 0 bases and the J gene lost 1 base, with 9 bases spanning the gap. Germline CDR1 reads SGDLS; CDR2 reads YYNGEE.

This sequence joins TRBV18 and TRBJ1-1; D gene unclear. Trimming stripped 3 bases from V and 1 base from J, with 12 bases between. Germline loops: CDR1 KGHSH, CDR2 LQKENI. This CDR3 spans 15 amino acids. The CDR3 spells CASSPVMAANTEAFF. The DNA of the CDR3 is TGTGCCAGCTCACCTGTTATGGCCGCGAACACTGAAGCTTTCTTT.

This clone has a handful of counts. The chain links TRBV9 to TRBJ1-6, with D unclear. The V end was cut by 8 bases, the J end by 0 bases, with 12 bases between. The V gene's germline CDR1 is SGDLS and CDR2 YYNGEE. The CDR3 loop spans 15 amino acids. CDR3: CASGEGSSYNSPLHF. The CDR3 bases are TGTGCCAGTGGAGAAGGGAGCTCCTATAATTCACCCCTCCACTTT.

The chain joins TRBV18 to TRBJ1-1; TRBD1 agrees at 7 bases. The CDR3 extends over 14 amino acids. V shed 0 bases, J shed 3 bases, and the junction held 1 base outside the gene matches. Looked up from germline, CDR1 is KGHSH and CDR2 is LQKENI. The CDR3: CASSPPGQYTEAFF. The CDR3, as DNA: TGTGCCAGCTCACCACCGGGACAGTACACTGAAGCTTTCTTT.

The V call is TRBV6-2 or TRBV6-3, the J call TRBJ2-1; no reliable D call. Germline V gene data show CDR1 as MNHEY and CDR2 as SVGEGT. The CDR3 length is 12 residues. V was trimmed by 4 bases and J by 3 bases, leaving 4 bases between them. CDR3 loop: CASSSVYNEQFF. CDR3 bases: TGTGCCAGCAGTTCGGTCTACAATGAGCAGTTCTTC.